One and the same sample provided the 27 T cell receptor beta chains below, sequenced in a study of identical twins. TCRdb fed the 5' RACE reads into MiXCR, producing one record per CDR3 protein. The sample contains approximately 600,000 distinct CDR3 sequences, approximately 9.6% of which appear only once. The data also belong to a second study, concerning yellow fever vaccine responses in identical twins.

Sample: PBMCs. These TCRs come from a young woman in good health.

This chain connects TRBV19 to TRBJ1-2; D unresolved. Germline assignment: CDR1 LNHDA and CDR2 SQIVND (reference sequence). V was pared by 3 bases and J by 10 bases, with 15 bases between. The CDR3 covers 13 residues. The CDR3 DNA is TGTGCCAGTAGTATTTCATCGGGTATGGACTACACCTTC. Amino acid sequence: CASSISSGMDYTF. Variable domain in full (rest from reference TRBV19 and TRBJ1-2): DGGITQSPKYLFRKEGQNVTLSCEQNLNHDAMYWYRQDPGQGLRLIYYSQIVNDFQKGDIAEGYSVSREKKESFPLTVTSAQKNPTAFYLCASSISSGMDYTFGSGTRLTVV.

The table lists this clonotype with many counts. The chain uses TRBV4-3 and TRBJ2-1; TRBD2 aligns across 11 bases. The CDR3 sequence is 16 residues long. V was clipped by 4 bases and J by 4 bases; unmatched bases: 6. Germline assignment: CDR1 LGHNA and CDR2 YSLEER. The CDR3 sequence is CASSLTTSGDYNEQFF. DNA for the CDR3: TGCGCCAGCAGCCTTACGACTAGCGGGGATTACAATGAGCAGTTCTTC.

This clonotype was detected only a few times. The chain is built from TRBV5-1 and TRBJ2-1; D is uncertain. Germline CDR1 is SGHRS and CDR2 is YFSETQ. The V end lost 0 bases, the J end lost 6 bases, and 13 bases lay between the germline ends. This CDR3 is 15 amino acids long. CDR3 region: CASSLGGTRLNEQFF. In DNA form, the CDR3 reads TGCGCCAGCAGCTTGGGAGGAACTCGGCTCAATGAGCAGTTCTTC.

This clonotype came up a few times. The V gene is TRBV7-9, the J gene TRBJ2-2; D is perhaps TRBD1 (6 bases). This CDR3 has 16 residues. Germline values: CDR1 SEHNR, CDR2 FQNEAQ (reference sequence). Trimming left V 3 bases short and J 5 bases short, with 16 bases between. DNA of the CDR3: TGTGCCAGCAGCTTCTTAACAGGGAGCGGAACCGGGGAGCTGTTTTTT. Its protein is CASSFLTGSGTGELFF.

This clonotype has just a few counts. The chain links TRBV15 to TRBJ2-2; 8 nucleotides line up with TRBD1. After removal of 5 bases from V and 7 bases from J, the junction contained 9 bases not matched to a gene. This CDR3 is built from 15 residues. Germline values: CDR1 LNHNV, CDR2 YYDKDF (reference sequence). The CDR3 bases are TGTGCCACCAGCGGGCCCGGACAGGGAATCGGGGAGCTGTTTTTT. Translated: CATSGPGQGIGELFF. Full variable domain (remainder filled in from reference TRBV15 and TRBJ2-2): DAMVIQNPRYQVTQFGKPVTLSCSQTLNHNVMYWYQQKSSQAPKLLFHYYDKDFNNEADTPDNFQSRRPNTSFCFLDIRSPGLGDTAMYLCATSGPGQGIGELFFGEGSRLTVL.

The rearrangement links TRBV6-1 to TRBJ1-6; unclear D gene. V was cut by 2 bases and J by 10 bases, with 6 bases left in between. The germline V gene has CDR1 MNHNS and CDR2 SASEGT. The CDR3 has 12 amino acids. The CDR3 DNA reads TGTGCCAGCAGTGAAATGGGATCACCCCTCCACTTT. Its protein product is CASSEMGSPLHF.

The chain employs TRBV27 and TRBJ2-6; D is unclear. The CDR3 spans 15 residues. Germline V gene sequence: CDR1 MNHEY, CDR2 SMNVEV (reference sequence). Trimming took off 9 bases at V and 0 bases at J, with 12 bases between the two ends. This CDR3 reads CASVLDDSGANVLTF. The CDR3 DNA reads as TGTGCCAGTGTATTAGACGACTCTGGGGCCAACGTCCTGACTTTC.

This clonotype was recorded a few times. The chain couples TRBV5-1 to TRBJ1-1; no reliable D call. The CDR3 has 15 residues. Between the trimmed V and J ends, which lost 2 bases and 1 base, there was a span of 12 bases. Germline assignment: CDR1 SGHRS and CDR2 YFSETQ. CDR3 protein: CASSFRAGTNTEAFF. CDR3 DNA: TGCGCCAGCAGCTTTCGGGCGGGAACGAACACTGAAGCTTTCTTT.

This clonotype was counted many times. The chain couples TRBV3-1 to TRBJ2-5; D gene unclear. Looked up from germline, CDR1 is LGHDT and CDR2 is YNNKEL (reference sequence). The CDR3 consists of 14 residues. The V end lost 1 base, the J end lost 3 bases, and 9 bases lay between the germline ends. The CDR3 loop is CASSQGGWEETQYF. The CDR3 DNA reads TGTGCCAGCAGCCAAGGCGGCTGGGAAGAGACCCAGTACTTC.

In its sample, this clonotype was seen many times. The chain carries TRBV6-5 and TRBJ2-1, with TRBD1 matching over 8 bases. CDR3 length equals 15 residues. The germline V gene encodes CDR1 MNHEY and CDR2 SVGAGI. V shed 2 bases and J 7 bases; nucleotides not matched to a gene: 7. CDR3 residues: CASSYVQGVLNEQFF. Written as DNA, the CDR3 is TGTGCCAGCAGTTACGTACAGGGGGTTCTAAATGAGCAGTTCTTC.

The count of this clonotype is one. This chain uses TRBV19 with TRBJ2-7, with 11 bases fitting TRBD2. CDR1 and CDR2 (germline): LNHDA, SQIVND (reference sequence). The J segment lost 6 bases and the V segment lost 6 bases, leaving 1 base of the junction unmatched. This CDR3 is 12 amino acids long. CDR3 coding DNA: TGTGCCAGTAGGCTAGCGGGAGGCGAGCAGTACTTC. Protein product: CASRLAGGEQYF.

This clonotype has a count of ten or more. The CDR3 here is CASSLGDRSSTNEKLFF. The CDR3 DNA is TGCGCCAGCAGCTTAGGGGACCGCAGCTCAACTAATGAAAAACTGTTTTTT. V is TRBV5-1 and J is TRBJ1-4; possible D gene TRBD1, 5 bases. Germline loops: CDR1 SGHRS, CDR2 YFSETQ. The CDR3 has 17 residues. V gave up 2 bases and J gave up 0 bases, with 14 bases separating them.

J is TRBJ2-7 and V is TRBV10-1; D not resolved. The V end lost 4 bases, the J end lost 2 bases, and 12 bases lay between the germline ends. Per germline, CDR1 WNHNN and CDR2 SYGVQD (reference sequence). The CDR3 sequence is 14 residues long. The CDR3 protein is CASSGALYPYEQYF. The DNA for the CDR3 is TGCGCCAGCAGTGGTGCGCTCTACCCCTACGAGCAGTACTTC.

This clonotype occurred many times. The genes are TRBV29-1 and TRBJ1-1, with TRBD1 matching over 11 bases. CDR1 is SQVTM and CDR2 is ANQGSEA in the germline V gene. CDR3 size: 12 residues. Trimming at V came to 6 bases and at J to 5 bases, leaving 2 bases not matched to a gene. This chain's CDR3 is CSVGQGGTEAFF. As DNA, the CDR3 is TGCAGCGTGGGACAGGGGGGAACTGAAGCTTTCTTT.

The chain combines TRBV6-2 or TRBV6-3 with TRBJ2-1; 7 bases match TRBD2. With 8 bases clipped from V and 0 bases from J, the junction kept 10 bases outside the gene matches. Germline V gene sequence: CDR1 MNHEY, CDR2 SVGEGT. The CDR3 is 16 residues long. The CDR3 loop reads CASLEWGGGSYNEQFF. CDR3 nucleotide sequence: TGTGCCAGCCTGGAGTGGGGGGGAGGCTCCTACAATGAGCAGTTCTTC.

V is TRBV6-5 and J is TRBJ2-3; D might be TRBD1 (6 bases). V dropped 2 bases and J dropped 6 bases, with 18 bases sitting between them. There are 16 residues in the CDR3. Looked up from germline, CDR1 is MNHEY and CDR2 is SVGAGI. CDR3 residues: CASSYGRGALEDTQYF. The CDR3 DNA follows: TGTGCCAGCAGTTACGGCAGGGGCGCCCTCGAGGATACGCAGTATTTT.

This clonotype was seen at least ten times. The chain is built from TRBV20-1 and TRBJ2-7; 7 bases match TRBD1. Germline trimming cut 5 bases from V and 2 bases from J; bases unmatched to any gene: 6. The germline gives CDR1 DFQATT, CDR2 SNEGSKA (reference sequence). This CDR3 is 13 amino acids long. This CDR3 is CSAGTVNTYEQYF. The CDR3 DNA follows: TGCAGTGCTGGGACAGTGAATACCTACGAGCAGTACTTC.

This clonotype was counted at least ten times. The CDR3 DNA reads TGCGCCAGCAGCCCCACAGGGGAGAGGACAGATACGCAGTATTTT. Translation gives CASSPTGERTDTQYF. This rearrangement joins TRBV5-1 to TRBJ2-3, with 7 bases matching TRBD1. Germline values: CDR1 SGHRS, CDR2 YFSETQ. This CDR3 spans 15 amino acids. V was clipped by 4 bases and J by 3 bases; unmatched bases: 8.

This clonotype showed up many times. This chain connects TRBV20-1 to TRBJ2-1, with 9 bases lining up with TRBD2. V dropped 0 bases and J dropped 8; count of bases not matched to a gene: 11. CDR1 and CDR2 from the germline V gene are DFQATT and SNEGSKA (reference sequence). This CDR3 spans 16 amino acids. CDR3 protein: CSARDPWAGGPHEQFF. The CDR3 DNA sequence: TGCAGTGCTAGAGATCCTTGGGCGGGGGGGCCCCATGAGCAGTTCTTC.

This clonotype has ten or more counts. This rearrangement joins TRBV7-9 to TRBJ2-7, with D hard to call. CDR1 and CDR2 from the germline V gene are SEHNR and FQNEAQ (reference sequence). Trimming took 5 bases from V and 4 from J, leaving 9 bases between them. This CDR3 region has 12 residues. In nucleotides, the CDR3 is TGTGCCAGCAGCAGTCCCTCATACGAGCAGTACTTC. Translated, it gives CASSSPSYEQYF.

This clonotype was seen a handful of times. V gene TRBV4-3 combines with J gene TRBJ2-1, with 7 bases that match TRBD2. V lost 3 bases and J lost 4; bases outside the gene matches: 6. The germline V gene encodes CDR1 LGHNA and CDR2 YSLEER. The CDR3 runs to 15 residues. DNA for the CDR3: TGCGCCAGCAGCCAGGGGGGGGAGTCTTACAATGAGCAGTTCTTC. Its translation is CASSQGGESYNEQFF.

This clonotype was seen ten or more times. This chain links TRBV5-1 with TRBJ2-1, with D perhaps matching TRBD2 (6 bases). Trimming pared 0 bases from V and 6 bases from J, leaving 10 bases between. The length of the CDR3 is 14 residues. The germline V gene encodes CDR1 SGHRS and CDR2 YFSETQ. CDR3 protein: CASSLVAGLNEQFF. CDR3 DNA sequence: TGCGCCAGCAGCTTGGTTGCGGGGCTCAATGAGCAGTTCTTC.

This clonotype occurred many times. The J gene is TRBJ2-1, the V gene TRBV7-9; D not resolved. With 3 bases removed from V and 7 bases from J, the gap between germline ends came to 13 bases. Germline CDR1 reads SEHNR; CDR2 reads FQNEAQ (reference sequence). This CDR3 is 14 amino acids long. The CDR3 DNA is TGTGCCAGCAGCTTTGGTCTGGGATTTAATGAGCAGTTCTTC. Amino acid sequence: CASSFGLGFNEQFF.

The table lists this clonotype with a few counts. The chain is built from TRBV12-3 or TRBV12-4 and TRBJ2-1; 10 bases are shared with TRBD2. CDR3 length: 17 amino acids. J was trimmed by 8 bases and V by 4 bases; bases with no gene match: 14. CDR3 loop: CASSSDLAGDATHEQFF. CDR3 coding DNA: TGTGCCAGCAGTTCCGACCTAGCGGGAGACGCTACTCATGAGCAGTTCTTC.

This rearrangement joins TRBV5-1 to TRBJ2-5, with D possibly matching TRBD1 (6 bases). The V end lost 1 base, the J end lost 0 bases, and 10 bases lay between the germline ends. CDR3 size: 15 residues. The germline CDR1 and CDR2 sequences are SGHRS and YFSETQ. The CDR3 protein is CASSLTTGNQETQYF. The CDR3 DNA is TGCGCCAGCAGCTTGACTACAGGGAACCAAGAGACCCAGTACTTC. Looking up the rest from reference TRBV5-1 and TRBJ2-5 gives the full variable domain: KAGVTQTPRYLIKTRGQQVTLSCSPISGHRSVSWYQQTPGQGLQFLFEYFSETQRNKGNFPGRFSGRQFSNSRSEMNVSTLELGDSALYLCASSLTTGNQETQYFGPGTRLLVL.

V and J are TRBV4-3 and TRBJ2-3; TRBD2 is a possible D gene (6 bases). The germline V gene has CDR1 LGHNA and CDR2 YSLEER. The CDR3 sequence is 15 residues long. Trimming cost V 7 bases and J 0 bases, with 14 bases left between them. The DNA for the CDR3 is TGCGCCAGCATGGATCGGCGGGGTAGCACAGATACGCAGTATTTT. It specifies CASMDRRGSTDTQYF.

The V and J genes are TRBV12-3 or TRBV12-4 and TRBJ2-5, with D hard to call. Trimming left V 4 bases short and J 5 bases short, with 5 bases between. The CDR3 covers 11 residues. CDR3: CASSYMETQYF. The CDR3 nucleotides read TGTGCCAGCAGTTATATGGAGACCCAGTACTTC.